This is a list of T cell receptor beta chains from one sample in a study of T cells in Graves' hyperthyroidism and ophthalmopathy. TCRdb re-called the multiplex PCR reads through MiXCR, storing one row per CDR3 protein. This sample has about 720,000 distinct CDR3 sequences, with about a sixth found just once. The sample comprised blood. Receptors were obtained from a man younger than 30 with Graves' hyperthyroidism. The CDR3 runs from the conserved cysteine through the conserved F or W. A D gene is named only where the DNA matches it firmly. Clone sizes are given selectively: once, few, many, or a class where the clone is expanded.

cdr3_length clone_size j_call v_call d_call cdr3_aa cdr3_nt
14 many TRBJ1-2 TRBV7-2 TRBD1 CASSRDRGGDGYTF TGTGCCAGCAGTCGGGACAGGGGAGGGGATGGCTACACCTTC
16 many TRBJ2-1 TRBV28 NA CASSLAGAGSYNEQFF TGTGCCAGCAGTTTAGCCGGCGCCGGCTCCTACAATGAGCAGTTCTTC
15 few TRBJ2-5 TRBV20-1 TRBD2 CSAGLSGRSQETQYF TGCAGTGCAGGCCTAAGCGGGAGGAGCCAAGAGACCCAGTACTTC
13 many TRBJ1-1 TRBV7-3 NA CASSFTGSTEAFF TGTGCCAGCAGCTTTACGGGATCCACTGAAGCTTTCTTT
16 few TRBJ2-2 TRBV6-1 TRBD2 CASSPFGSGRAGELFF TGTGCCAGCAGTCCCTTTGGTAGCGGGAGGGCCGGGGAGCTGTTTTTT
17 few TRBJ2-1 TRBV4-3 TRBD2 CASSLGSSGTSPNEQFF TGCGCCAGCAGCCTAGGATCCTCCGGGACTAGCCCCAATGAGCAGTTCTTC
16 once TRBJ1-4 TRBV29-1 TRBD1 CSAKPGQGARGEKLFF TGCAGCGCCAAACCGGGACAGGGGGCGCGAGGTGAAAAACTGTTTTTT
15 many TRBJ2-7 TRBV11-2 TRBD1 CASSLVPGGEYEQYF TGTGCCAGCAGCTTAGTACCAGGGGGCGAGTACGAGCAGTACTTC
15 few TRBJ2-5 TRBV7-8 NA CASSFLDPTRGTQYF TGTGCCAGCAGCTTTTTGGACCCCACCCGTGGGACCCAGTACTTC
15 many TRBJ2-7 TRBV3-1 TRBD2 CASSQRYTSGYEQYF TGTGCCAGCAGCCAAAGATACACTAGCGGCTACGAGCAGTACTTC
12 few TRBJ1-4 TRBV19 NA CASRTRGEKLFF TGTGCCAGTAGGACGCGGGGTGAAAAACTGTTTTTT
13 NA TRBJ1-2 TRBV9 TRBD1 CASNLGTGDGYTF TGTGCCAGCAACCTAGGGACAGGCGACGGCTACACCTTC
15 many TRBJ2-1 TRBV2 TRBD1 CASSGEGQGYNEQFF TGTGCCAGCAGTGGTGAAGGACAGGGCTACAATGAGCAGTTCTTC
14 many TRBJ1-1 TRBV12-3/TRBV12-4 NA CASSLFLANTEAFF TGTGCCAGCAGTTTATTCCTCGCTAACACTGAAGCTTTCTTT
15 few TRBJ2-5 TRBV11-2 NA CASSLDPIRQETQYF TGTGCCAGCAGCTTAGATCCGATCAGGCAAGAGACCCAGTACTTC
11 NA TRBJ1-1 TRBV25-1 NA CASSEFTEAFF TGTGCCAGCAGTGAATTTACTGAAGCTTTCTTT
15 many TRBJ2-4 TRBV11-2 NA CASSPRRLAKNIQYF TGTGCCAGCAGCCCTCGGCGACTAGCCAAAAACATTCAGTACTTC
12 NA TRBJ2-2 TRBV19 NA CASTMGSWELFF TGTGCCAGTACCATGGGGTCATGGGAGCTGTTTTTT
19 few TRBJ2-1 TRBV29-1 TRBD2 CSVEEGLAGGGFSYNEQFF TGCAGCGTTGAAGAGGGACTAGCGGGAGGAGGATTCTCCTACAATGAGCAGTTCTTC
15 many TRBJ1-2 TRBV15 TRBD1 CATSGVSTGNYGYTF TGTGCCACCAGCGGGGTATCGACAGGGAACTATGGCTACACCTTC
16 few TRBJ2-1 TRBV5-4 TRBD2 CASSFLAGPGGDEQFF TGTGCCAGCAGCTTCCTAGCGGGACCTGGAGGGGATGAGCAGTTCTTC
16 many TRBJ2-7 TRBV30 TRBD1 CAWSAEGQGALYEQYF TGTGCCTGGAGTGCAGAGGGACAGGGGGCTCTCTACGAGCAGTACTTC
17 many TRBJ2-2 TRBV20-1 NA CSARDTLTGMGTGELFF TGCAGTGCTAGAGACACTCTAACAGGGATGGGCACCGGGGAGCTGTTTTTT
16 few TRBJ2-1 TRBV20-1 TRBD2 CSARDLGAGGWNEQFF TGCAGTGCTAGAGACCTTGGAGCGGGAGGTTGGAATGAGCAGTTCTTC
12 many TRBJ1-2 TRBV28 NA CASSYDSYGYTF TGTGCCAGCAGTTATGACAGCTATGGCTACACCTTC
16 NA TRBJ2-5 TRBV4-1 NA CASSQQRQSHQETQYF TGCGCCAGCAGCCAACAAAGACAGTCGCACCAAGAGACCCAGTACTTC
14 many TRBJ2-5 TRBV12-3/TRBV12-4 TRBD2 CASSVAGGSETQYF TGTGCCAGCAGCGTCGCGGGAGGTTCAGAGACCCAGTACTTC
15 NA TRBJ1-4 TRBV11-1 NA CASAHDGGGREKLFF TGTGCCAGCGCCCATGACGGGGGCGGGAGGGAAAAACTGTTTTTT
14 NA TRBJ1-1 TRBV6-2/TRBV6-3 NA CASSYPRGTPRAFF TGTGCCAGCAGTTACCCCAGAGGGACACCGAGGGCTTTCTTT
14 NA TRBJ1-5 TRBV12-5 NA CASGLGHLNQPQHF TGTGCTAGTGGTTTGGGGCACCTCAATCAGCCCCAGCATTTT
18 NA TRBJ2-3 TRBV5-5 NA CASSLYGMWARVTDTQYF TGTGCCAGCAGCTTGTATGGGATGTGGGCTAGGGTCACAGATACGCAGTATTTT